This entry lists 27 T cell receptor beta chains sequenced from one sample in a study of OX40 agonist ivuxolimab in advanced cancers. Clones were sequenced by immunoSEQ multiplex PCR, and TCRdb holds only the in-frame ones, with some missing. The repertoire consists of 75,000 to 95,000 clones, with around 87% occurring once and the leading ten covering about 4.5%. The sample was CD4+ or CD8+ T cells sorted from blood, taken in a trial of the OX40 agonist ivuxolimab. These receptors all stem from an adult with an advanced solid tumor such as melanoma, head and neck, liver or kidney cancer.

This clone was detected only a few times. The chain links TRBV28 to TRBJ1-2, with 7 bases fitting TRBD1. CDR1 and CDR2 from the germline V gene are MDHEN and SYDVKM. V gave up 5 bases and J gave up 8 bases; unmatched junction bases: 8. The length of the CDR3 is 13 residues. CDR3 loop: CASSTRQGRGYTF. The CDR3 nucleotides are TGTGCCAGCAGTACGCGACAGGGAAGGGGCTACACCTTC.

This clone was detected a few times. The chain links TRBV10-3 to TRBJ1-3; D call uncertain. Trimming took 3 bases from V and 1 from J, leaving 16 bases between them. The length of the CDR3 is 17 residues. Germline values: CDR1 ENHRY, CDR2 SYGVKD. The CDR3 DNA is TGTGCCATCAGTGACTGGGGAAATACCCATTCTGGAAACACCATATATTTT. As protein: CAISDWGNTHSGNTIYF.

This clone was counted between two and nine times. The chain uses TRBV5-1 and TRBJ2-1, with 9 positions matching TRBD2. This CDR3 contains 14 residues. After removal of 3 bases from V and 4 bases from J, the junction contained 2 bases not matched to a gene. Germline assignment: CDR1 SGHRS and CDR2 YFSETQ. CDR3 bases: TGCGCCAGCAGCTCTAGCGGGAATTACAATGAGCAGTTCTTC. As protein: CASSSSGNYNEQFF.

This clone was counted between two and nine times. V and J are TRBV19 and TRBJ1-2; TRBD1 agrees at 7 bases. The V gene's germline CDR1 is LNHDA and CDR2 SQIVND (reference sequence). This CDR3 is 17 amino acids long. Losses at the gene ends were 3 bases for V and 1 base for J; bases not matched to a gene: 11. In DNA form, the CDR3 reads TGTGCCAGTAGTATTGATGGCAGGGGGGCCGATAACTATGGCTACACCTTC. It translates to CASSIDGRGADNYGYTF. Full variable domain (remainder filled in from reference TRBV19 and TRBJ1-2): DGGITQSPKYLFRKEGQNVTLSCEQNLNHDAMYWYRQDPGQGLRLIYYSQIVNDFQKGDIAEGYSVSREKKESFPLTVTSAQKNPTAFYLCASSIDGRGADNYGYTFGSGTRLTVV.

This clone occurred once. The chain carries TRBV19 and TRBJ1-1; 9 bases fit TRBD1. In germline, CDR1 is LNHDA, CDR2 SQIVND (reference sequence). The trim removed 5 bases at V and 3 bases at J, leaving 7 bases unmatched. The CDR3 is 15 amino acids. The CDR3 DNA reads as TGTGCCAGTAGTCCACAACAGGGGGCTGACACTGAAGCTTTCTTT. Translating it yields CASSPQQGADTEAFF.

This chain joins TRBV10-3 and TRBJ1-4, with TRBD1 matching 9 bases. The CDR3 runs 14 residues. Unmatched junction bases numbered 9, after V lost 6 bases and J lost 10 bases. Germline-derived CDR1 and CDR2 are ENHRY and SYGVKD. The CDR3 spells CAISPGTGQGKLFF. CDR3 nucleotide sequence: TGTGCCATCAGCCCCGGGACAGGGCAAGGAAAACTGTTTTTT.

The CDR3 coding sequence is TGTGCCAGCAGCTCCTCCCGGACCTACTCTGGAAACACCATATATTTT. The encoded protein is CASSSSRTYSGNTIYF. V usage is TRBV5-4 and J usage is TRBJ1-3; D gene ambiguous. The V and J ends lost 3 bases and 0 bases respectively, with 13 bases between them. The V gene's germline CDR1 is SGHNT and CDR2 YYREEE (reference sequence). The CDR3 totals 16 residues.

The chain uses TRBV19 and TRBJ2-2, with D possibly being TRBD2 (6 bases). Germline CDR1 LNHDA, CDR2 SQIVND (reference sequence). CDR3 length equals 15 residues. With 3 bases removed from V and 3 bases from J, the gap between germline ends came to 11 bases. In DNA form, the CDR3 reads TGTGCCAGTAGTATCCCGTGGAGGGACACCGGGGAGCTGTTTTTT. It specifies CASSIPWRDTGELFF.

V usage is TRBV5-1 and J usage is TRBJ2-7; D tentatively fits TRBD1 or TRBD2 (6 bases each). The CDR3 has 14 residues. V was clipped by 4 bases and J by 2 bases, with 13 bases between them. Per the germline V gene, CDR1 is SGHRS and CDR2 is YFSETQ. The CDR3 nucleotides read TGCGCCAGCAGCCCCATGGGGGGCGCCTACGAGCAGTACTTC. Residues: CASSPMGGAYEQYF.

The chain is built from TRBV6-6 and TRBJ2-3; 8 bases align to TRBD1. The CDR3 totals 15 residues. J lost 3 bases, V lost 5 bases, and 7 bases had no gene match. CDR1 and CDR2 (germline): MNHNY, SVGAGI (reference sequence). Written as DNA, the CDR3 is TGTGCCAGCAGTCCTCGACAGGGGTTAACAGATACGCAGTATTTT. Its translation is CASSPRQGLTDTQYF.

V usage is TRBV19 and J usage is TRBJ1-3, with 7 bases lining up with TRBD1. The CDR3 totals 16 residues. V was clipped by 5 bases and J by 3 bases; unmatched bases: 10. CDR1 and CDR2 from the germline V gene are LNHDA and SQIVND (reference sequence). The DNA of the CDR3 is TGTGCCAGTAGTGCCCTGCAAGGGGGCGGTGGAAACACCATATATTTT. As protein: CASSALQGGGGNTIYF. Full variable domain (outside the CDR3, taken from reference TRBV19 and TRBJ1-3): DGGITQSPKYLFRKEGQNVTLSCEQNLNHDAMYWYRQDPGQGLRLIYYSQIVNDFQKGDIAEGYSVSREKKESFPLTVTSAQKNPTAFYLCASSALQGGGGNTIYFGEGSWLTVV.

The chain links TRBV7-6 to TRBJ1-1; D call uncertain. Germline V gene sequence: CDR1 SGHVS, CDR2 FNYEAQ. Trimming cost V 3 bases and J 5 bases, with 4 bases left between them. The CDR3 sequence is 11 residues long. Here the CDR3 DNA reads TGTGCCAGCAGCTTTGGGACTGAAGCTTTCTTT. Translating it yields CASSFGTEAFF.

This clone appeared once. Other DNA sequences in this specimen translate into the identical CDR3. This chain joins TRBV29-1 and TRBJ2-5; D is perhaps TRBD1 or TRBD2 (5 bases each). Germline V lookup: CDR1 SQVTM, CDR2 ANQGSEA. This CDR3 has 12 amino acids. The V end was cut by 3 bases, the J end by 2 bases, with 7 bases between. CDR3 DNA sequence: TGCAGCGTTGAGAGGGGTCAAGAGACCCAGTACTTC. This sequence encodes CSVERGQETQYF.

This clone has just one count. The chain's CDR3 is CASSLDQVNTEAFF. The CDR3 coding sequence is TGTGCCAGCAGCTTAGATCAGGTCAACACTGAAGCTTTCTTT. This sequence joins TRBV7-2 and TRBJ1-1; D unclear. V lost 1 base and J lost 2, with 8 bases in between. The germline gives CDR1 SGHTA, CDR2 FQGNSA. The CDR3 spans 14 residues. Full variable domain (remainder filled in from reference TRBV7-2 and TRBJ1-1): GAGVSQSPSNKVTEKGKDVELRCDPISGHTALYWYRQSLGQGLEFLIYFQGNSAPDKSGLPSDRFSAERTGGSVSTLTIQRTQQEDSAVYLCASSLDQVNTEAFFGQGTRLTVV.

The CDR3: CASSLAGRGGHGYTF. The CDR3 nucleotides read TGTGCCAGTAGCCTCGCCGGCAGGGGAGGCCATGGCTACACCTTC. V gene TRBV19 combines with J gene TRBJ1-2, with D possibly being TRBD1 (6 bases). Trimming pared 6 bases from V and 6 bases from J, leaving 20 bases between. The CDR3 runs to 15 residues. Per the germline V gene, CDR1 is LNHDA and CDR2 is SQIVND (reference sequence).

This clone was observed a few times. This chain links TRBV7-2 with TRBJ1-2; no clear D gene. This CDR3 has 12 amino acids. The V gene's germline CDR1 is SGHTA and CDR2 FQGNSA. The V end lost 5 bases, the J end lost 8 bases, and 12 bases lay between the germline ends. CDR3 region: CASSPMGWGYTF. CDR3 sequence (DNA): TGTGCCAGCAGCCCTATGGGTTGGGGCTACACCTTC.

This clone was detected only once. The chain recombines TRBV30 with TRBJ1-2; D may be TRBD1 (6 bases). The CDR3 is made up of 14 amino acids. The V end lost 4 bases, the J end lost 4 bases, and 16 bases lay between the germline ends. Germline V gene lookup returns CDR1 GTSNPN and CDR2 SVGIG (reference sequence). Here the CDR3 reads CAWNRQAIPYGYTF. For the CDR3, the DNA is TGTGCCTGGAATAGACAGGCCATACCCTATGGCTACACCTTC.

The chain is built from TRBV5-4 and TRBJ2-1, with D hard to call. Per the germline V gene, CDR1 is SGHNT and CDR2 is YYREEE (reference sequence). The CDR3 is 15 residues long. Between the trimmed V and J ends, which lost 0 bases and 2 bases, there was a span of 9 bases. The CDR3 sequence: CASSLDVSTYNEQFF. CDR3 DNA sequence: TGTGCCAGCAGCTTGGACGTGAGTACCTACAATGAGCAGTTCTTC.

The chain combines TRBV29-1 with TRBJ2-3; 8 nucleotides align to TRBD2. V trimming: 8 bases; J trimming: 5 bases; junction bases outside the gene matches: 9. The CDR3 extends over 13 amino acids. The germline CDR1 and CDR2 sequences are SQVTM and ANQGSEA. This CDR3 is CSHPGRVEDTQYF. CDR3 DNA sequence: TGCAGCCACCCCGGGAGGGTTGAAGATACGCAGTATTTT.

The V and J genes are TRBV19 and TRBJ2-7; no firm D call. V lost 3 bases to trimming and J lost 0 bases, with 9 bases between them. Germline CDR1 and CDR2: LNHDA and SQIVND (reference sequence). The CDR3 totals 14 residues. The CDR3 DNA reads TGTGCCAGTAGTATTTTGGACGGCTCCTACGAGCAGTACTTC. Translating it yields CASSILDGSYEQYF.

This chain links TRBV19 with TRBJ2-6, with D possibly TRBD1 on 6 matching bases. The CDR3 has 14 amino acids. Germline V CDR1 and CDR2: LNHDA, SQIVND (reference sequence). The V end was cut by 8 bases, the J end by 2 bases, with 10 bases between. CDR3 loop: CASSGGTGANVLTF. DNA for the CDR3: TGTGCCAGTTCTGGGGGCACTGGGGCCAACGTCCTGACTTTC. The variable domain in full, completed from reference TRBV19 and TRBJ2-6, reads DGGITQSPKYLFRKEGQNVTLSCEQNLNHDAMYWYRQDPGQGLRLIYYSQIVNDFQKGDIAEGYSVSREKKESFPLTVTSAQKNPTAFYLCASSGGTGANVLTFGAGSRLTVL.

The genes are TRBV28 and TRBJ1-2; 7 nucleotides line up with TRBD1. The CDR3 runs to 14 residues. Germline values: CDR1 MDHEN, CDR2 SYDVKM. The V gene end was trimmed by 5 bases and the J gene end by 6 bases; junction bases not matched to a gene: 9. CDR3 residues: CASSPTDRVNGYTF. As DNA, the CDR3 is TGTGCCAGCAGTCCTACCGACAGGGTAAATGGCTACACCTTC.

This chain joins TRBV12-5 and TRBJ2-5; 14 positions match TRBD2. Germline V CDR1 and CDR2: LGHNT, FRNRAP. J gave up 0 bases and V 6 bases, and 12 bases lay outside the gene matches. The CDR3 has 19 amino acids. As DNA, the CDR3 is TGTGCTAGTGGACGGGGACTAGCGGGAGAACTGGGGTACCAAGAGACCCAGTACTTC. Translating gives CASGRGLAGELGYQETQYF. The full variable domain, in which reference TRBV12-5 and TRBJ2-5 provide the parts outside the CDR3, is DARVTQTPRHKVTEMGQEVTMRCQPILGHNTVFWYRQTMMQGLELLAYFRNRAPLDDSGMPKDRFSAEMPDATLATLKIQPSEPRDSAVYFCASGRGLAGELGYQETQYFGPGTRLLVL.

V is TRBV27 and J is TRBJ1-1; D is ambiguous. The V end lost 8 bases, the J end lost 5 bases, and 18 bases lay between the germline ends. The CDR3 spans 14 residues. CDR1 MNHEY and CDR2 SMNVEV come from the germline V gene (reference sequence). The CDR3 region has the DNA TGTGCCAGCCACAGCCCAGTAAGAGGAACTGAAGCTTTCTTT. This translates into CASHSPVRGTEAFF.

The CDR3 sequence: CATSRASDFYGYTF. Written as DNA, the CDR3 is TGTGCCACCAGCCGCGCCTCGGATTTCTATGGCTACACCTTC. The chain joins TRBV15 to TRBJ1-2, with D uncertain. The ends were cut back, 5 bases at V and 4 bases at J, with 14 bases in the middle. This CDR3 has 14 amino acids. Germline CDR1 is LNHNV and CDR2 is YYDKDF (reference sequence).

The chain uses TRBV28 and TRBJ1-2; 7 bases are a match to TRBD1. In germline, CDR1 is MDHEN, CDR2 SYDVKM. The CDR3 length is 14 residues. V dropped 3 bases and J dropped 5; count of bases not matched to a gene: 6. CDR3 amino acids: CASSFGQAHYGYTF. Here the CDR3 DNA reads TGTGCCAGCAGTTTCGGACAGGCCCATTATGGCTACACCTTC.

This chain joins TRBV25-1 and TRBJ2-2; tentative D call: TRBD2 (6 bases). The CDR3 is 15 residues long. The V end was cut by 4 bases, the J end by 6 bases, with 15 bases between. In germline, CDR1 is MGHDK, CDR2 SYGVNS. The CDR3 loop reads CASSVRVWGAGELFF. For the CDR3, the DNA is TGTGCCAGCAGTGTCCGGGTTTGGGGGGCCGGGGAGCTGTTTTTT.